The present T cell receptor (beta chain) was sequenced within a study of T cells after yellow fever vaccination. Study information: It was SMART-Seq v4 Ultra Low Input that prepared the fractions with low cell numbers.

TCRdb analysed the 5' RACE reads with MiXCR anew, one entry per CDR3 protein. The table has 110,000 to 150,000 distinct CDR3 sequences, just over 6.5% seen once. Many counts were recorded for this clonotype. After removal of 5 bases from V and 1 base from J, the junction contained 4 bases not matched to a gene. CDR1 MNHEY and CDR2 SMNVEV come from the germline V gene (reference sequence). The CDR3 totals 14 residues. The V and J genes are TRBV27 and TRBJ1-1; 7 bases line up with TRBD1. Sequencing used CD4+ T cells sorted from PBMCs, obtained 10 days after the yellow fever booster vaccination. This receptor was obtained from a man aged 25 to 40 who received the YFV17D yellow fever vaccine. This CDR3 reads CASSPGDRNTEAFF. CDR3 DNA sequence: TGTGCCAGCAGTCCCGGGGACAGGAACACTGAAGCTTTCTTT.